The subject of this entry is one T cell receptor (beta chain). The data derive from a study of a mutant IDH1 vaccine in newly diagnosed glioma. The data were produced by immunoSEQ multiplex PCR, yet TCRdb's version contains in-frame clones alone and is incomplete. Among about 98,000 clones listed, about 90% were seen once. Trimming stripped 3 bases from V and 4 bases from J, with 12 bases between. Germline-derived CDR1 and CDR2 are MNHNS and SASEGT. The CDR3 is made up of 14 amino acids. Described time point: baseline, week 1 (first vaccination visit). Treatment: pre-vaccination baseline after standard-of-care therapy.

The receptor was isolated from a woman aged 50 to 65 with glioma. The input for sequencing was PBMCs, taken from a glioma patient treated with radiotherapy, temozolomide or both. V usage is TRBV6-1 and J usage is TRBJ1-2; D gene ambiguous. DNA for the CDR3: TGTGCCAGCAGTGATCCTGTCAGCACCTATGGCTACACCTTC. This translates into CASSDPVSTYGYTF.